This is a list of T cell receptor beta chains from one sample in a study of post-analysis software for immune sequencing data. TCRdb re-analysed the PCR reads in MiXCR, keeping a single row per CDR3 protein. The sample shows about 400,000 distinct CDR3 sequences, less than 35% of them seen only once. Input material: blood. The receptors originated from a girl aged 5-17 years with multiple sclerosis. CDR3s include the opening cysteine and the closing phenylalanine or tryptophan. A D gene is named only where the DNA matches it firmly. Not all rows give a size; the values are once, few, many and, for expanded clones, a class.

CASSGLAGGRGYNEQFF,TGTGCCAGCAGCGGACTAGCGGGGGGCAGAGGCTACAATGAGCAGTTCTTC,TRBJ2-1,few,TRBD2,TRBV11-2
CASSPGQGRQPQHF,TGTGCCAGCAGTCCCGGACAGGGACGTCAGCCCCAGCATTTT,TRBJ1-5,many,TRBD1,TRBV12-3/TRBV12-4
CATSVGTGYEQYF,TGTGCCACCAGTGTCGGGACAGGGTACGAGCAGTACTTC,TRBJ2-7,.,TRBD1,TRBV24-1
CSVAGQPLGYGYTF,TGCAGCGTTGCAGGGCAACCTTTGGGCTATGGCTACACCTTC,TRBJ1-2,many,.,TRBV29-1
CASSFGRGHSVGQYF,TGTGCCAGCAGCTTCGGGAGGGGCCATTCAGTGGGACAGTATTTT,TRBJ2-3,few,TRBD2,TRBV11-2
CASSQGAGVTDTQYF,TGCGCCAGCAGCCAAGGGGCAGGGGTCACAGATACGCAGTATTTT,TRBJ2-3,.,.,TRBV4-1
CASRLTGSSGANVLTF,TGTGCCAGCAGACTGACAGGTTCCTCTGGGGCCAACGTCCTGACTTTC,TRBJ2-6,.,.,TRBV6-2/TRBV6-3
CASSLMGSSSYEQYF,TGTGCCAGCAGCTTGATGGGGTCTAGCTCCTACGAGCAGTACTTC,TRBJ2-7,.,.,TRBV5-5
CASSLLAGALRDEQFF,TGTGCCAGCAGTTTATTAGCGGGGGCCCTGAGGGATGAGCAGTTCTTC,TRBJ2-1,.,TRBD2,TRBV12-3/TRBV12-4
CSVEGEGIAVSLETQYF,TGCAGCGTTGAAGGAGAGGGTATTGCAGTTAGCTTAGAGACCCAGTACTTC,TRBJ2-5,.,.,TRBV29-1
CASSFGTGNEQYF,TGTGCCAGCAGTTTCGGGACAGGGAACGAGCAGTACTTC,TRBJ2-7,.,TRBD1,TRBV6-2/TRBV6-3
CASSSGLGGVNEQFF,TGTGCCAGCAGCTCAGGACTAGGTGGGGTCAATGAGCAGTTCTTC,TRBJ2-1,few,TRBD2,TRBV7-3
CASSKDRGRETQYF,TGCGCCAGCAGCAAGGACAGGGGGCGAGAGACCCAGTACTTC,TRBJ2-5,.,TRBD1,TRBV5-1
CASSQPRQGREAFF,TGCGCCAGCAGTCAACCGAGACAAGGAAGGGAAGCTTTCTTT,TRBJ1-1,.,.,TRBV6-2/TRBV6-3
CSVGLMGTEYNSPLHF,TGCAGCGTTGGGTTGATGGGGACAGAGTATAATTCACCCCTCCACTTT,TRBJ1-6,.,TRBD1,TRBV29-1
CASSIRGSFFNYGYTF,TGTGCCAGCAGCATCCGGGGGTCTTTCTTTAACTATGGCTACACCTTC,TRBJ1-2,few,.,TRBV7-2
CASSQDEQAAGADTQYF,TGCGCCAGCAGCCAAGATGAACAGGCGGCGGGGGCAGATACGCAGTATTTT,TRBJ2-3,few,TRBD2,TRBV4-1
CASKVEGYTEAFF,TGCGCCAGCAAGGTAGAAGGTTACACTGAAGCTTTCTTT,TRBJ1-1,few,.,TRBV4-3
CASSPTEDEQFF,TGCGCCAGCAGCCCGACAGAGGATGAGCAGTTCTTC,TRBJ2-1,.,.,TRBV4-3
CASKPSGTDTQYF,TGTGCCAGCAAACCCTCGGGAACAGATACGCAGTATTTT,TRBJ2-3,few,.,TRBV27
CASSPEGTNYEQYF,TGTGCCAGCTCACCAGAAGGTACCAACTACGAGCAGTACTTC,TRBJ2-7,.,.,TRBV18
CASSLRGPTGYTF,TGTGCCAGCAGCTTAAGGGGCCCCACAGGCTACACCTTC,TRBJ1-2,.,.,TRBV7-9
CSARDNRVGVRTEAFF,TGCAGTGCTAGAGATAACCGGGTAGGAGTACGCACTGAAGCTTTCTTT,TRBJ1-1,.,.,TRBV20-1
CASIARGSSNYGYTF,TGTGCCAGCATCGCGCGGGGATCCTCTAACTATGGCTACACCTTC,TRBJ1-2,.,.,TRBV28
CASLDRGNTDTQYF,TGTGCCAGTCTAGACAGGGGAAATACAGATACGCAGTATTTT,TRBJ2-3,few,TRBD1,TRBV7-9
CSARQAYGYTF,TGCAGTGCGAGACAGGCCTATGGCTACACCTTC,TRBJ1-2,.,.,TRBV20-1
CASTFRREIADTQYF,TGTGCCAGCACCTTCCGTCGCGAGATCGCAGATACGCAGTATTTT,TRBJ2-3,.,.,TRBV12-3/TRBV12-4
CASSLHYEQFF,TGCGCCAGCAGTTTGCATTATGAGCAGTTCTTC,TRBJ2-1,few,.,TRBV5-1
CASSVGDRVGYTF,TGTGCCAGCAGCGTAGGGGACAGGGTCGGGTACACCTTC,TRBJ1-2,few,TRBD1,TRBV9